The 13 T cell receptor beta chains below come from one sample, sequenced in a study of neurological immune-mediated disorders. Each CDR3 protein gets one entry after TCRdb re-called the 5' RACE reads with MiXCR. Seen here are approximately 82,000 distinct CDR3 sequences, roughly 2.6% observed once, and the top ten hold roughly 1.2%. The specimen sequenced was PBMCs. All receptors derive from a young woman with multiple sclerosis.

There are many counts of this clonotype. This sequence joins TRBV2 and TRBJ2-7; TRBD2 matches 10 bases. This CDR3 comprises 15 residues. Germline V gives CDR1 SNHLY, CDR2 FYNNEI. J was trimmed by 3 bases and V by 3 bases; bases with no gene match: 5. CDR3 protein: CASSEMGLAFYEQYF. CDR3 sequence (DNA): TGTGCCAGCAGTGAGATGGGACTAGCGTTCTACGAGCAGTACTTC. The full variable domain, its missing parts supplied by reference TRBV2 and TRBJ2-7, is EPEVTQTPSHQVTQMGQEVILRCVPISNHLYFYWYRQILGQKVEFLVSFYNNEISEKSEIFDDQFSVERPDGSNFTLKIRSTKLEDSAMYFCASSEMGLAFYEQYFGPGTRLTVT.

At least ten counts were recorded for this clonotype. This chain links TRBV5-1 with TRBJ2-2; no definite D call. The germline V and J ends were trimmed by 7 bases and 5 bases, with 9 bases remaining between them. Germline loops: CDR1 SGHRS, CDR2 YFSETQ. This CDR3 contains 12 residues. As DNA, the CDR3 is TGCGCCAGCGCTTTTAAAACCGGGGAGCTGTTTTTT. It translates to CASAFKTGELFF.

The chain combines TRBV7-6 with TRBJ2-1, with D uncertain. There are 20 residues in the CDR3. CDR1 is SGHVS, CDR2 FNYEAQ, per germline. Trimming left V 1 base short and J 5 bases short, with 27 bases between. CDR3 amino acids: CASSLVFWNPAMTSHNEQFF. The CDR3 nucleotides are TGTGCCAGCAGCTTAGTATTTTGGAACCCGGCGATGACGAGCCACAATGAGCAGTTCTTC.

This clonotype has at least ten counts. This rearrangement joins TRBV20-1 to TRBJ2-5, with a possible D match to TRBD2 (5 bases). The CDR3 contains 14 residues. Germline assignment: CDR1 DFQATT and CDR2 SNEGSKA (reference sequence). The V gene lost 1 base and the J gene lost 6 bases, with 15 bases spanning the gap. DNA for the CDR3: TGCAGTGCTAGAGCCTCGGAGGCGGTGAAGACCCAGTACTTC. It specifies CSARASEAVKTQYF.

This clonotype was counted many times. The chain employs TRBV7-2 and TRBJ2-7; no clear D gene. Germline V gene lookup returns CDR1 SGHTA and CDR2 FQGNSA. V was pared by 1 base and J by 0 bases, with 10 bases between. The CDR3 is 15 amino acids. In nucleotides, the CDR3 is TGTGCCAGCAGCTTAGAAGACCTGAGCTCCTACGAGCAGTACTTC. Translating gives CASSLEDLSSYEQYF.

This clonotype appeared many times. The rearrangement uses TRBV28 and TRBJ2-3; 7 bases are a match to TRBD2. This CDR3 has 14 amino acids. The V gene end was trimmed by 3 bases and the J gene end by 6 bases; junction bases not matched to a gene: 6. Germline V gives CDR1 MDHEN, CDR2 SYDVKM. CDR3 loop: CASSFLSGTDTQYF. In DNA, the CDR3 is TGTGCCAGCAGTTTTCTCAGCGGGACCGATACGCAGTATTTT.

This clonotype was recorded at least ten times. Germline is not matched at one junction end, which may reflect a read error. The gene calls are TRBV7-2 and TRBJ2-7; no clear D gene. The V gene's germline CDR1 is SGHTA and CDR2 FQGNSA. The CDR3 has 14 amino acids. CDR3 protein: CASSSPRSSSEQYF. For the CDR3, the DNA is TGTGCCAGCAGCTCTCCCCGCTCCTCCTCCGAGCAGTACTTC.

The table lists this clonotype with many counts. The J gene is TRBJ2-1, the V gene TRBV29-1; TRBD1 matches at 10 bases. After removal of 6 bases from V and 3 bases from J, the junction contained 8 bases not matched to a gene. Per germline, CDR1 SQVTM and CDR2 ANQGSEA. The CDR3 loop spans 15 amino acids. The CDR3 is CSVASGTGDYNEQFF. The DNA for the CDR3 is TGCAGCGTCGCCTCCGGGACAGGGGACTACAATGAGCAGTTCTTC.

Comments on this clonotype: A read error may be the cause here, since a much bigger clone is one base away. The V call is TRBV27, the J call TRBJ1-2, with unresolved D. V lost 4 bases to trimming and J lost 8 bases, with 14 bases between them. The CDR3 sequence is 13 residues long. In germline, CDR1 is MNHEY, CDR2 SMNVEV (reference sequence). In DNA form, the CDR3 reads TGTGCCAGCAGTTCCACCATTTTTGACGGCTACACCTTC. Translation gives CASSSTIFDGYTF.

This clonotype was detected ten times or more. The chain is built from TRBV4-3 and TRBJ2-1, with D maybe TRBD2 (5 bases). Germline lookup yields CDR1 LGHNA and CDR2 YSLEER. Trimming took off 1 base at V and 5 bases at J, with 15 bases between the two ends. This CDR3 has 16 residues. DNA of the CDR3: TGCGCCAGCAGCCAAGTGTTAGCGCGATATAACAATGAGCAGTTCTTC. It yields the protein CASSQVLARYNNEQFF.

This clonotype has ten or more counts. The CDR3 is CASISNTEAFF. The CDR3 DNA sequence: TGTGCCAGCATCTCCAACACTGAAGCTTTCTTT. The chain is built from TRBV28 and TRBJ1-1, with no clear D. The CDR3 spans 11 residues. In germline, CDR1 is MDHEN, CDR2 SYDVKM. Trimming removed 7 bases at V and 2 bases at J, with 5 bases between.

This chain joins TRBV7-2 and TRBJ2-1, with 7 bases aligning to TRBD1. The germline gives CDR1 SGHTA, CDR2 FQGNSA. Unmatched junction bases numbered 9, after V lost 7 bases and J lost 3 bases. This CDR3 comprises 15 residues. CDR3 protein: CASNKDRFYYNEQFF. CDR3 nucleotides: TGTGCCAGCAACAAGGACAGGTTTTACTACAATGAGCAGTTCTTC.

This clonotype came up a few times. The CDR3 DNA follows: TGTGCCAGCAGAAGCCAGGCGATCATGGCGTACTTC. Translating it yields CASRSQAIMAYF. The V gene is TRBV6-2 or TRBV6-3, the J gene TRBJ2-7, with no clear D. The germline V gene encodes CDR1 MNHEY and CDR2 SVGEGT. The CDR3 has 12 amino acids. Between the trimmed V and J ends, which lost 6 bases and 12 bases, there was a span of 18 bases.